The entry below describes one T cell receptor (beta chain). Its antigen is as yet unknown. The sample is drawn from a study of graft-versus-host responses after intestinal transplantation. Across the whole study: In this cohort, recipients had multivisceral, liver-intestinal, or isolated intestinal transplants. Every recipient underwent anti-thymocyte globulin induction, then tacrolimus and steroids for two to four years. Study-wide points: GvH clones appeared in recipient marrow, some first in ileum or blood. Some patients had graft-donor T cell macrochimerism, and their allografts showed high graft-versus-host to host-versus-graft clonal ratios.

The CDR3 totals 12 residues. Germline loops: CDR1 WSHSY, CDR2 SAAADI. Only in-frame clones appear in the TCRdb table, and some are missing; sequencing was by immunoSEQ multiplex PCR. The repertoire holds over 100,000 clones, about 90% seen once, with roughly 0.9% in the top ten. The chain links TRBV10-2 to TRBJ2-5; unclear D gene. The J call is doubtful: the DNA matches TRBJ2-7 better. Sequencing was performed on unstimulated CD4+ T cells sorted from spleen or lymph node cells, taken before intestinal transplant. This clonotype was sampled from a human donor who received an intestinal transplant. The CDR3 protein is CASSEGAYEQYF. Here the CDR3 DNA reads TGCGCCAGCAGTGAAGGAGCGTACGAGCAGTACTTC.